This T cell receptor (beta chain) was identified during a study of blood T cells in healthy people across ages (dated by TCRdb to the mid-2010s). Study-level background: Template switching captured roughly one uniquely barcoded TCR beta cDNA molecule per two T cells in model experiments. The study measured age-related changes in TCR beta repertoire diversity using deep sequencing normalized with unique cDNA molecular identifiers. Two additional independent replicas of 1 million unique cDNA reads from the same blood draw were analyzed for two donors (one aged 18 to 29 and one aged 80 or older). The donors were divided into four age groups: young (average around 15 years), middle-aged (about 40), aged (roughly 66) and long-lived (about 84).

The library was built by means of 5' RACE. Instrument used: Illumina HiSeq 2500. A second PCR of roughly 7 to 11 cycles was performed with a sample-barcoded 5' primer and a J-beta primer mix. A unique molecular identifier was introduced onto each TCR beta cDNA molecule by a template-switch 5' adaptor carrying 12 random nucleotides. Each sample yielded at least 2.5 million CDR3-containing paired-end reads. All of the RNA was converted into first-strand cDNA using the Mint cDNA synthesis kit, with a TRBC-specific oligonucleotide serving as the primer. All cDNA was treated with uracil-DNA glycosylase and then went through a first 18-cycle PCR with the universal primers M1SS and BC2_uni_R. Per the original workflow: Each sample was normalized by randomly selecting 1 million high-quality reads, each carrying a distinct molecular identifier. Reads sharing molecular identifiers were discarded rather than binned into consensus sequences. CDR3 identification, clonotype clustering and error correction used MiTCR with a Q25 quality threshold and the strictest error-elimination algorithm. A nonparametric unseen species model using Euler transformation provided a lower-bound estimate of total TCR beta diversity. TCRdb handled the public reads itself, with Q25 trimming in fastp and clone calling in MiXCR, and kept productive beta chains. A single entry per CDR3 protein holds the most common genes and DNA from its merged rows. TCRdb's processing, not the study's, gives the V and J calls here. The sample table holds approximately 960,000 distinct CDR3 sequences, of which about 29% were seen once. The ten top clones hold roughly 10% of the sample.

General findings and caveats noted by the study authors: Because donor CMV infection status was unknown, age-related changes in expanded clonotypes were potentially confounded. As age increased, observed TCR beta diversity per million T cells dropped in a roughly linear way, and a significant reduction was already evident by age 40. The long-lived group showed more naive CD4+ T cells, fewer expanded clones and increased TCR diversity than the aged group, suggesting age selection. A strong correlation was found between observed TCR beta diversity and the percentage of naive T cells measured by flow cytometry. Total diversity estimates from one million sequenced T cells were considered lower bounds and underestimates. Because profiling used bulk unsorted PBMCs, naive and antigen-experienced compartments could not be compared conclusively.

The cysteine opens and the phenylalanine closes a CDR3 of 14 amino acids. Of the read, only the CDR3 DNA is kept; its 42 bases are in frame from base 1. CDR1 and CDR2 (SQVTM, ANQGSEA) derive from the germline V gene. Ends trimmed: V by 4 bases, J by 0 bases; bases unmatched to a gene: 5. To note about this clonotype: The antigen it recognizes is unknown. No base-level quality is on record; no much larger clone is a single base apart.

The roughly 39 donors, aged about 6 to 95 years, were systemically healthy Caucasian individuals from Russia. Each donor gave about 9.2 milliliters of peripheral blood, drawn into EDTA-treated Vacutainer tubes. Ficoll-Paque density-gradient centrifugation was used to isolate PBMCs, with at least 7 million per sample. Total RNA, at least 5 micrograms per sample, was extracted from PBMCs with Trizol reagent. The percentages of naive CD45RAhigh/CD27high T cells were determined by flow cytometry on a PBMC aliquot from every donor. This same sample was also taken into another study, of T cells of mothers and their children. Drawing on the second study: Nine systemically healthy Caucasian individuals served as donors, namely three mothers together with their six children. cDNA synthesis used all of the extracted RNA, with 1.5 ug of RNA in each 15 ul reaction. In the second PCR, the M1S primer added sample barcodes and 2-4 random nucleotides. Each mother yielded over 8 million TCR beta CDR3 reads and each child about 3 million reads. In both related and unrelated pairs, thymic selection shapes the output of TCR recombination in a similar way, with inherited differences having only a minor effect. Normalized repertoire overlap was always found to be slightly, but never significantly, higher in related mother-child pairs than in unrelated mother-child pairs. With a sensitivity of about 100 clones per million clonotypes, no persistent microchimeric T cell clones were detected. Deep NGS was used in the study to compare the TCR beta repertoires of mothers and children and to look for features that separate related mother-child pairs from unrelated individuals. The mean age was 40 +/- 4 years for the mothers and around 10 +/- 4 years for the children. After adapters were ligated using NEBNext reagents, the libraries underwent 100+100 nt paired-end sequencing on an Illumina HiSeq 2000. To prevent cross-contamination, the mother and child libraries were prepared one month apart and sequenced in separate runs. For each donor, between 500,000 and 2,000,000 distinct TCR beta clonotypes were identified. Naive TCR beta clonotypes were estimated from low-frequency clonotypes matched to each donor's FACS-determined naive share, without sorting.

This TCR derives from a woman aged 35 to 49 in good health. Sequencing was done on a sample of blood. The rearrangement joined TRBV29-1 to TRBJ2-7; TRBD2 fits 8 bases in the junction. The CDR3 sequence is CSVVGGGASYEQYF. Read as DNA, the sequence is TGCAGCGTTGTCGGGGGGGGTGCCTCCTACGAGCAGTACTTC.